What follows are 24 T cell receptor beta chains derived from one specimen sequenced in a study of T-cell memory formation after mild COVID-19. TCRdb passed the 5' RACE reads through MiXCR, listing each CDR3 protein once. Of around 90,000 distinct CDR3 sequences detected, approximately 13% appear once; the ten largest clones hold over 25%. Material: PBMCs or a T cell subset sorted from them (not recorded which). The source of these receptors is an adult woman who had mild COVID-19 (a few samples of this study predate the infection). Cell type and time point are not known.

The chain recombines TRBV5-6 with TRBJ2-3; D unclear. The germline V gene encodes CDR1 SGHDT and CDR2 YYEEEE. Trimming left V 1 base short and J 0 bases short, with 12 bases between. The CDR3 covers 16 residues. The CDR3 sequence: CASSLLQDGSTDTQYF. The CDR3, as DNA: TGTGCCAGCAGCTTGCTGCAGGATGGGAGCACAGATACGCAGTATTTT.

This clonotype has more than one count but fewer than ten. The DNA for the CDR3 is TGTGCTAGTGGTATTTATACAGGGTCTCCCCAAGAGACCCAGTACTTC. This codes for CASGIYTGSPQETQYF. The chain has TRBV12-5 and TRBJ2-5, with D tentatively TRBD1 (6 bases). In germline, CDR1 is LGHNT, CDR2 FRNRAP. This CDR3 spans 16 amino acids. The V and J ends lost 5 bases and 1 base respectively, with 17 bases between them.

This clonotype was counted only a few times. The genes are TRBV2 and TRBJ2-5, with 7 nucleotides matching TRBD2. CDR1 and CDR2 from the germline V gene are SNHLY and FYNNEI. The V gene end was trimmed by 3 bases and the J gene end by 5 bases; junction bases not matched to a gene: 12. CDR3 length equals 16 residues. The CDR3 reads CASSDLSGDWGETQYF. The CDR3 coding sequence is TGTGCCAGCAGTGACTTGAGCGGGGATTGGGGGGAGACCCAGTACTTC.

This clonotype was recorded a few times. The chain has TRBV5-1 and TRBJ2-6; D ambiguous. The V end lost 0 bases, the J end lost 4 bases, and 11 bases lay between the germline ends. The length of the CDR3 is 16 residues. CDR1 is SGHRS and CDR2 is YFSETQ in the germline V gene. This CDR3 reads CASSLVEGSGANVLTF. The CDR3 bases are TGCGCCAGCAGCTTGGTGGAAGGGTCAGGGGCCAACGTCCTGACTTTC.

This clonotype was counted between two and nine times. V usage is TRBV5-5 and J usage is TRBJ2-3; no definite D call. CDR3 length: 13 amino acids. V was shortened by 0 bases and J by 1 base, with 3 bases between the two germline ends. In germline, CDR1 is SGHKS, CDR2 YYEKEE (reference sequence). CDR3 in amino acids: CASSLERTDTQYF. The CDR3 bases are TGTGCCAGCAGCTTGGAGCGCACAGATACGCAGTATTTT. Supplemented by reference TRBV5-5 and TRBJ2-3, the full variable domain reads DAGVTQSPTHLIKTRGQQVTLRCSPISGHKSVSWYQQVLGQGPQFIFQYYEKEERGRGNFPDRFSARQFPNYSSELNVNALLLGDSALYLCASSLERTDTQYFGPGTRLTVL.

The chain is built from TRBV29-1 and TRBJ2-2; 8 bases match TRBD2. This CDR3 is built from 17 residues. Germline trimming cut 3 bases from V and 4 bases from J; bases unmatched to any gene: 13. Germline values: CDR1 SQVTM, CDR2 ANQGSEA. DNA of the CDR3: TGCAGCGTTGAGGTAGACCGGGAGGGCCGAGTCACCGGGGAGCTGTTTTTT. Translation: CSVEVDREGRVTGELFF.

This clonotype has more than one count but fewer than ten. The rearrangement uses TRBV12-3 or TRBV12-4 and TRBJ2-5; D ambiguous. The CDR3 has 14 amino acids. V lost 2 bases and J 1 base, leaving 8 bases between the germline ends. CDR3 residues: CASSLLLFQETQYF. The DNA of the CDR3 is TGTGCCAGCAGTTTACTTCTCTTCCAAGAGACCCAGTACTTC.

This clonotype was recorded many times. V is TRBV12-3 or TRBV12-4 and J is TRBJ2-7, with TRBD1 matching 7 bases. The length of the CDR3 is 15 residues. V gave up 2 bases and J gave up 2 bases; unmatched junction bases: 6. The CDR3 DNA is TGTGCCAGCAGTTTATTTGAGGACAGGACCTACGAGCAGTACTTC. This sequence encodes CASSLFEDRTYEQYF.

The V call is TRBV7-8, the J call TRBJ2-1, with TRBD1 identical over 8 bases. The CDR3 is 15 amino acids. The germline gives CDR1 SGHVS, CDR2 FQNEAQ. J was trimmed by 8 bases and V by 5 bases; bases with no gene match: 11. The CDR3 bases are TGTGCCAGCAGCATCCGACAGGGGAAGAGGGATGAGCAGTTCTTC. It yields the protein CASSIRQGKRDEQFF.

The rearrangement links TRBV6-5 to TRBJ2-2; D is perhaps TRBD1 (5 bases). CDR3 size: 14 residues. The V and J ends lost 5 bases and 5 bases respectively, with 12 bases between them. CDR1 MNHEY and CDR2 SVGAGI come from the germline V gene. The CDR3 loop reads CASSTYSGTGELFF. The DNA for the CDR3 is TGTGCCAGCAGTACCTACTCAGGGACCGGGGAGCTGTTTTTT.

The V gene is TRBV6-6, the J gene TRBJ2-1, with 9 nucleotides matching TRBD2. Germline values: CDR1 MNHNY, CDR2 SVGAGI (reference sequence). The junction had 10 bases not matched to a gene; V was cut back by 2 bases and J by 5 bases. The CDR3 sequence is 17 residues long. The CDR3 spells CASSYTRGGRGNNEQFF. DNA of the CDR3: TGTGCCAGCAGTTACACCCGTGGCGGGAGGGGAAACAATGAGCAGTTCTTC.

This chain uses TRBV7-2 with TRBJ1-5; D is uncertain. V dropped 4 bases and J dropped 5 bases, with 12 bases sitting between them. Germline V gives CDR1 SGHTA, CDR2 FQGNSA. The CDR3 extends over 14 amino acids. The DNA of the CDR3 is TGTGCCAGCAGCTCCCCCGAGGATTATCAGCCCCAGCATTTT. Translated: CASSSPEDYQPQHF.

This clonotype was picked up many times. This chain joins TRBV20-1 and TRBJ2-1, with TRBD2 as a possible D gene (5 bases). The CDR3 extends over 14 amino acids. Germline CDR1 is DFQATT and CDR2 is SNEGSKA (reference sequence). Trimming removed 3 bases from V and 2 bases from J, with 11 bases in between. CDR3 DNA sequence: TGCAGTGCTAGCGGGGTAGATCCCTACAATGAGCAGTTCTTC. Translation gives CSASGVDPYNEQFF.

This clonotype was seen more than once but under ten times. The CDR3 nucleotides are TGTGCCACCAGTGACAGGTCCTCCGACGGCTACACCTTC. This encodes CATSDRSSDGYTF. J is TRBJ1-2 and V is TRBV24-1, with D unresolved. V lost 4 bases to trimming and J lost 8 bases, with 13 bases between them. CDR3 length: 13 amino acids. Germline CDR1 and CDR2: KGHDR and SFDVKD.

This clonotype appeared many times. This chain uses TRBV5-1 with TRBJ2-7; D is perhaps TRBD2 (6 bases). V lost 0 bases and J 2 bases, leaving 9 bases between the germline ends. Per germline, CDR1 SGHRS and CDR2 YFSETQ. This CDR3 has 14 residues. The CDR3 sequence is CASSLAGGTYEQYF. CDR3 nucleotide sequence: TGCGCCAGCAGCTTGGCGGGCGGGACCTACGAGCAGTACTTC. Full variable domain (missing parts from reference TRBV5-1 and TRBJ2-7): KAGVTQTPRYLIKTRGQQVTLSCSPISGHRSVSWYQQTPGQGLQFLFEYFSETQRNKGNFPGRFSGRQFSNSRSEMNVSTLELGDSALYLCASSLAGGTYEQYFGPGTRLTVT.

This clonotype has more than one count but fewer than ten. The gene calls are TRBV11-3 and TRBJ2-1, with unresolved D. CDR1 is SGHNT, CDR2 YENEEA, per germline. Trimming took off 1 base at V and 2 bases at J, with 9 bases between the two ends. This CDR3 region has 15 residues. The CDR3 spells CASSLGYNAYNEQFF. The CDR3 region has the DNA TGTGCCAGCAGCTTAGGTTATAACGCCTACAATGAGCAGTTCTTC.

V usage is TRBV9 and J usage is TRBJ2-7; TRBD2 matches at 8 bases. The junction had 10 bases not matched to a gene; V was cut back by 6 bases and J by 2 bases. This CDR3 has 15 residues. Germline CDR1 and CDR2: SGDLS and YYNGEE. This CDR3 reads CASTPSGGAAYEQYF. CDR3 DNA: TGTGCCAGCACCCCCAGCGGGGGCGCGGCCTACGAGCAGTACTTC.

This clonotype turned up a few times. The CDR3 nucleotides read TGTGCCAGCAGTTTTCGGGGATCGGTCACTGAAGCTTTCTTT. It translates to CASSFRGSVTEAFF. The chain uses TRBV12-3 or TRBV12-4 and TRBJ1-1, with D unclear. The ends were cut back, 3 bases at V and 4 bases at J, with 12 bases in the middle. The CDR3 is 14 amino acids.

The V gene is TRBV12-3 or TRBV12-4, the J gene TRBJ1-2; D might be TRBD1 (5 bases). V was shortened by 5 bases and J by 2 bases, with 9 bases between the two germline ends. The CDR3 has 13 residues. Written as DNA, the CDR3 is TGTGCCAGCAGTAATGGGGGGAACTATGGCTACACCTTC. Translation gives CASSNGGNYGYTF.

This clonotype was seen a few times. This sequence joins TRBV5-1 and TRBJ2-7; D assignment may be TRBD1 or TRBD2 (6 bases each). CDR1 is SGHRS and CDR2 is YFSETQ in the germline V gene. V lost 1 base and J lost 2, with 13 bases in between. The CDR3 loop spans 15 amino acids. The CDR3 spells CASSLKGGPTYEQYF. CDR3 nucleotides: TGCGCCAGCAGCTTGAAGGGGGGCCCCACCTACGAGCAGTACTTC.

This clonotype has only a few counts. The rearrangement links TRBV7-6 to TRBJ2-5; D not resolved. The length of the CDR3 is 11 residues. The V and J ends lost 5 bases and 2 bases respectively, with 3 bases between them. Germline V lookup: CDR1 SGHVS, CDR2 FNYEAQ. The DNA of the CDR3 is TGTGCCAGCAGCCCTCAAGAGACCCAGTACTTC. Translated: CASSPQETQYF.

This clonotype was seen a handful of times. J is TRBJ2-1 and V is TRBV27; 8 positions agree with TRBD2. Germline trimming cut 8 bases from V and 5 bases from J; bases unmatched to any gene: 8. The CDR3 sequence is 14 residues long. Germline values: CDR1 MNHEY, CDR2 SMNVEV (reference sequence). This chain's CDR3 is CASGISGNNNEQFF. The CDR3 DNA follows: TGTGCCAGCGGGATTAGCGGGAACAACAATGAGCAGTTCTTC.

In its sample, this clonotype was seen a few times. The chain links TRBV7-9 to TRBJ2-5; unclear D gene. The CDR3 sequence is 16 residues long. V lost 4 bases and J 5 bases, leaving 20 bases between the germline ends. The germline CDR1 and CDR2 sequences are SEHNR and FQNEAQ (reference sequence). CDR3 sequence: CASSWSLSSSVETQYF. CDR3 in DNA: TGTGCCAGCAGCTGGTCCCTATCGTCGTCCGTGGAGACCCAGTACTTC.

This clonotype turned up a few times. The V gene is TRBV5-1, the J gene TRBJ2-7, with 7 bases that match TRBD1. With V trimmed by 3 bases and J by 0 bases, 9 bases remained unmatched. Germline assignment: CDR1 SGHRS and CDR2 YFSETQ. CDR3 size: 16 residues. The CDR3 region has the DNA TGCGCCAGCAGCTCCCGAGGACAGGCAAGCTCCTACGAGCAGTACTTC. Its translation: CASSSRGQASSYEQYF.